This T cell receptor (beta chain) was sequenced for a study of control samples from healthy donors and cancer patients. V shed 6 bases and J shed 7 bases, with 16 bases lying between them. Germline loops: CDR1 LNHDA, CDR2 SQIVND (reference sequence). This CDR3 contains 14 residues. Produced via immunoSEQ multiplex PCR; TCRdb's table is partial and in-frame only. The data contain tens of thousands of clones, about nine tenths of them seen just once; the ten biggest clones take up about 0.92%. The source is a woman aged 25 to 39 in good health. The genes are TRBV19 and TRBJ1-5; possibly TRBD1 for D (5 bases). Sequenced input: blood. CDR3: CASSRGRVGQPQHF. The CDR3 region has the DNA TGTGCCAGTAGCCGGGGGAGGGTTGGCCAGCCCCAGCATTTT.